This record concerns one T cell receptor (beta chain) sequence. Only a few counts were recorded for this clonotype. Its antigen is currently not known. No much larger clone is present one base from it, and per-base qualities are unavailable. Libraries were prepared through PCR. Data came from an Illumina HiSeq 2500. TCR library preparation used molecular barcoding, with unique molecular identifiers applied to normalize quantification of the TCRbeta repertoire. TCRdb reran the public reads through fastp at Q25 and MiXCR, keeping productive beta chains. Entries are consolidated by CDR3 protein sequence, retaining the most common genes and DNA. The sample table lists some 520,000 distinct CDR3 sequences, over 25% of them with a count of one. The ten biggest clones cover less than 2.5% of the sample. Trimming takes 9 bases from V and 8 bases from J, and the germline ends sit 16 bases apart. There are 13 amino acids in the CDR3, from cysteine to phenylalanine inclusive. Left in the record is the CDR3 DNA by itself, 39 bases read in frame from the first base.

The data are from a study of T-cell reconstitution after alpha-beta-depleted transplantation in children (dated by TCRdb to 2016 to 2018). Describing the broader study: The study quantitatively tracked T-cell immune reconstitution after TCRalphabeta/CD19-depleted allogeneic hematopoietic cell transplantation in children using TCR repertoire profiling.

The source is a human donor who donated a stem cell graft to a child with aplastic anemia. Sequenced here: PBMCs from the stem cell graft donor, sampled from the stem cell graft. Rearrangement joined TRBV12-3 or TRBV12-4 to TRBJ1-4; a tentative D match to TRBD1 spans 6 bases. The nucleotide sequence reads TGTGCCAGTCACGCAGGGGCAGGGGAAAAACTGTTTTTT. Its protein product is CASHAGAGEKLFF.